This TCR beta chain originates from a study of cytomegalovirus exposure and HLA in healthy donors. This clone was recorded a few times. At one end, the junction sequence differs from germline, possibly due to a read error. Germline CDR1 and CDR2: SEHNR and FQNEAQ (reference sequence). This CDR3 comprises 16 residues. PCR was performed using 60 Vbeta and 13 Jbeta primers. Here immunoSEQ multiplex PCR was the method, and the copy in TCRdb shows in-frame clones only, minus some. The profile shows about 150,000 clones, 76% of them singletons. The sequencing sample was made of PBMCs. J is TRBJ1-1 and V is TRBV7-9; 7 nucleotides line up with TRBD1. The receptor comes from a woman aged 35 to 49 in good health and CMV-seronegative. The CDR3 DNA reads TGTTCCAGCAGCCCCTGGGGGGACAGCTATGGCACTGAAGCTTTCTTT. It is translated as CSSSPWGDSYGTEAFF.